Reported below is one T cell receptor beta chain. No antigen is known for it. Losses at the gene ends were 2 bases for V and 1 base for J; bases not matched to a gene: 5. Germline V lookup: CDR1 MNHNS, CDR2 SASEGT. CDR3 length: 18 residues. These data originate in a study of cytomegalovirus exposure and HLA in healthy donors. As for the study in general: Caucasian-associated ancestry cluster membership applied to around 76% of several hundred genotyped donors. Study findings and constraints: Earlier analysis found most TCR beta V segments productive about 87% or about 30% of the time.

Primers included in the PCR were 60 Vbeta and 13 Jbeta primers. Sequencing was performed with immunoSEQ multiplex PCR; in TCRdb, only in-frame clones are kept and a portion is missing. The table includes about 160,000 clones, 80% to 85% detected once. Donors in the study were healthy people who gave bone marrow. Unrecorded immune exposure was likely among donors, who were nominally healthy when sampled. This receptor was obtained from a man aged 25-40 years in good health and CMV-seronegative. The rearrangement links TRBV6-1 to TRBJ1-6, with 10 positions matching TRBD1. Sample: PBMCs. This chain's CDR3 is CASSESGQGYSYNSPLHF. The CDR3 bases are TGTGCCAGCAGTGAATCGGGACAGGGGTATTCCTATAATTCACCCCTCCACTTT.